This T cell receptor beta chain was sequenced during a study of Ad26.COV2.S vaccination and SARS-CoV-2 variants. The CDR3 is 14 amino acids. Germline V gene sequence: CDR1 SGDLS, CDR2 YYNGEE. Trimming left V 4 bases short and J 2 bases short, with 10 bases between. The sample's treatment: some 20 received Ad26.COV2.S at low or high dose, single or two shots; about 5 received placebo; per-sample allocation not given. Sampling happened 63 days after the first vaccine or placebo injection. Repertoires were generated with immunoSEQ multiplex PCR, while TCRdb's copy carries only in-frame clones and drops some. The sample has about 480,000 clones, roughly 85% seen once.

The sample in question was peripheral blood, obtained in a trial of Ad26.COV2.S vaccine versus placebo. This chain uses TRBV9 with TRBJ1-3, with a weak D call TRBD1 (6 bases). The sequence came from a person aged 18 to 59 who received the Ad26.COV2.S COVID-19 vaccine or a placebo. The CDR3 DNA reads as TGTGCCAGCAGCAATGACAGGCCTGGAAACACCATATATTTT. Residues: CASSNDRPGNTIYF.